These T cell receptor beta chains were read from a single sample in a study of shared clonotypes between healthy human individuals. TCRdb keeps only in-frame clones here, not all; method: immunoSEQ multiplex PCR. Among roughly 1,500,000 clones listed, 98% were seen once. Sample: naive CD4+ T cells sorted from blood. These receptors were collected from a man aged 30-40 years in good health. CDR3s include the opening cysteine and the closing phenylalanine or tryptophan. The D gene is left open where the match is weak. Size values are once, few and many counts, or a class for expanded clones, and some rows have none.

v_gene,len,abundance,j_gene,d_gene,CDR3aa,CDR3nt
TRBV28,15,.,TRBJ1-3,TRBD1,CASSLRTGRGNTIYF,TGTGCCAGCAGCCTTAGGACAGGGCGAGGAAACACCATATATTTT
TRBV15,15,.,TRBJ1-5,TRBD1,CATSQGGVGNQPQHF,TGTGCCACCAGCCAGGGGGGGGTTGGCAATCAGCCCCAGCATTTT
TRBV9,14,.,TRBJ1-3,.,CASSPLGSGNTIYF,TGTGCCAGCAGCCCATTAGGGTCTGGAAACACCATATATTTT
TRBV28,14,.,TRBJ2-3,.,CASSFARDADTQYF,TGTGCCAGCAGTTTTGCGCGGGACGCAGATACGCAGTATTTT
TRBV2,14,.,TRBJ2-2,.,CASSLVVSTGELFF,TGTGCCAGCAGTTTAGTTGTTTCGACCGGGGAGCTGTTTTTT
TRBV6-5,12,.,TRBJ2-7,.,CASSDNSYEQYF,TGTGCCAGCAGTGACAATTCCTACGAGCAGTACTTC
TRBV9,14,.,TRBJ2-7,.,CASSVDGLTGEQYF,TGTGCCAGCAGCGTAGACGGTTTGACTGGCGAGCAGTACTTC
TRBV14,16,.,TRBJ1-3,TRBD1,CASRGQGAISGNTIYF,TGTGCCAGCAGGGGACAGGGGGCTATCTCTGGAAACACCATATATTTT
TRBV12-5,16,.,TRBJ2-2,.,CASGLILDRFIGELFF,TGTGCTAGTGGTTTGATACTGGACAGATTTATCGGGGAGCTGTTTTTT
TRBV9,15,.,TRBJ2-2,.,CASSVVDTNTGELFF,TGTGCCAGCAGCGTAGTAGACACGAACACCGGGGAGCTGTTTTTT
TRBV5-5,15,.,TRBJ2-1,.,CASSLLADVDNEQFF,TGTGCCAGCAGCTTACTGGCGGACGTCGACAATGAGCAGTTCTTC
TRBV21-1,13,.,TRBJ2-2,.,CASSSSCTGELFF,TGTGCCAGCAGCTCCAGTTGCACCGGGGAGCTGTTTTTT
TRBV6-1,13,.,TRBJ1-1,TRBD1,CASRSGGYTEAFF,TGTGCCAGCAGGTCAGGGGGTTACACTGAAGCTTTCTTT
TRBV18,16,.,TRBJ2-7,TRBD2,CASSRLGLASSYEQYF,TGTGCCAGCTCACGACTGGGACTAGCGAGTTCCTACGAGCAGTACTTC
TRBV19,15,.,TRBJ2-1,TRBD2,CASLSPSGSKNEQFF,TGTGCCAGCCTATCCCCTAGCGGGAGTAAAAATGAGCAGTTCTTC
TRBV11-2,13,.,TRBJ1-1,.,CASSRTGLVGAFF,TGTGCCAGCAGCCGAACAGGGTTGGTGGGAGCTTTCTTT
TRBV5-1,13,once,TRBJ2-1,.,CASSLRDHYEQFF,TGCGCCAGCAGCCTCCGGGACCACTATGAGCAGTTCTTC
TRBV18,14,once,TRBJ2-7,.,CASSPGRNPYEQYF,TGTGCCAGCTCACCGGGAAGGAATCCCTACGAGCAGTACTTC